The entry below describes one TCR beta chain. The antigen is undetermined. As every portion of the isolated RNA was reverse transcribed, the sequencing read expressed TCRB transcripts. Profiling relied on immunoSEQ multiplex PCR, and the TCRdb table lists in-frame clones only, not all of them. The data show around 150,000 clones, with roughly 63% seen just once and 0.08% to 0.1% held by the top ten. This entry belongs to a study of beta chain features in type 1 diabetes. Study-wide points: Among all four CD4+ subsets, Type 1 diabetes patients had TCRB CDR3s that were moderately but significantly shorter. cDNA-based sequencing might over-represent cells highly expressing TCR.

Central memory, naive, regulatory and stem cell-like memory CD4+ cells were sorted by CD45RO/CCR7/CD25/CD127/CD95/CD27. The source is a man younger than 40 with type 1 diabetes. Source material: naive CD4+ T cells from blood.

The CDR3 coding sequence is TGTGCCAGCAGCTATGACAGGGACTTTAACTATGGCTACACCTTC. Translating it yields CASSYDRDFNYGYTF. This sequence joins TRBV7-2 and TRBJ1-2, with 7 bases matching TRBD1. The germline V gene encodes CDR1 SGHTA and CDR2 FQGNSA. V lost 4 bases and J lost 1; bases outside the gene matches: 6. The CDR3 length is 15 residues.